These 15 T cell receptor beta chains came from one sample sequenced in a study of read filtering for tumor transcriptome and immune sequencing. The library was built from roughly 400 ng RNA with molecular barcoded adaptors for alpha/delta and beta/gamma chains. TCRdb independently ran MiXCR on the reads; one entry per CDR3 protein. The table shows some 130,000 distinct CDR3 sequences, with over 10% occurring only once. Input material: a population of CD138-negative cells sorted from bone marrow. The receptors come from a donor aged 40 or over with multiple myeloma.

This clonotype was recorded many times. The chain has TRBV9 and TRBJ1-5; 9 bases are a match to TRBD1. CDR3 length: 14 residues. The V gene end was trimmed by 2 bases and the J gene end by 4 bases; junction bases not matched to a gene: 1. Per the germline V gene, CDR1 is SGDLS and CDR2 is YYNGEE. The CDR3: CASSVGTGNQPQHF. The CDR3 DNA is TGTGCCAGCAGCGTGGGGACAGGGAATCAGCCCCAGCATTTT.

This clonotype has a count of ten or more. The rearrangement uses TRBV6-2 or TRBV6-3 and TRBJ2-7; TRBD1 might be the D (6 bases). The V end was cut by 6 bases, the J end by 0 bases, with 15 bases between. Germline CDR1 is MNHEY and CDR2 is SVGEGT. The CDR3 totals 15 residues. The CDR3 region has the DNA TGTGCCAGCAGCCGTACAGGGTGGGACTCCTACGAGCAGTACTTC. Protein product: CASSRTGWDSYEQYF.

This clonotype showed up many times. The CDR3 DNA is TGTGCCAGTAGTATGATTAACAATGAGCAGTTCTTC. Its protein product is CASSMINNEQFF. This chain uses TRBV19 with TRBJ2-1; D is uncertain. Germline V gene lookup returns CDR1 LNHDA and CDR2 SQIVND (reference sequence). This CDR3 is 12 amino acids long. Trimming took 3 bases from V and 5 from J, leaving 5 bases between them.

Many counts were recorded for this clonotype. The rearrangement joins TRBV29-1 to TRBJ2-1, with D possibly TRBD1 on 6 matching bases. Trimming left V 4 bases short and J 8 bases short, with 9 bases between. Germline CDR1 is SQVTM and CDR2 is ANQGSEA. The CDR3 sequence is 11 residues long. CDR3 protein: CSVARGHEQFF. The CDR3 DNA is TGCAGCGTTGCCAGGGGCCATGAGCAGTTCTTC.

This clonotype was counted many times. V usage is TRBV7-9 and J usage is TRBJ2-5; 8 nucleotides match TRBD1. This CDR3 is 19 amino acids long. After removal of 4 bases from V and 0 bases from J, the junction contained 16 bases not matched to a gene. The germline V gene has CDR1 SEHNR and CDR2 FQNEAQ (reference sequence). CDR3 coding DNA: TGTGCCAGCAGCTCGACAGGGGATGGTTCCCCTATCTACCAAGAGACCCAGTACTTC. Its translation: CASSSTGDGSPIYQETQYF. Looking up the rest from reference TRBV7-9 and TRBJ2-5 gives the full variable domain: DTGVSQNPRHKITKRGQNVTFRCDPISEHNRLYWYRQTLGQGPEFLTYFQNEAQLEKSRLLSDRFSAERPKGSFSTLEIQRTEQGDSAMYLCASSSTGDGSPIYQETQYFGPGTRLLVL.

Concerning this clonotype: A far larger clone is just one base off, so this is likely a read error. The chain has TRBV7-8 and TRBJ2-7; TRBD2 matches 9 bases. The CDR3 covers 15 residues. The V segment lost 3 bases and the J segment 3 bases; nucleotides outside the gene matches: 6. CDR1 is SGHVS, CDR2 FQNEAQ, per germline. As DNA, the CDR3 is TGTGCCAGCAGCTTTAGCGGGAGTCCAGACTACGAGCAGTACTTC. Its translation is CASSFSGSPDYEQYF.

A remark on this clonotype: With a much larger clone just one base away, this may be a read error. The chain combines TRBV12-3 or TRBV12-4 with TRBJ1-1, with D unresolved. CDR3 length: 14 residues. As DNA, the CDR3 is TGTGCCAGCAGTTTACACGGGGTGAACGCTGAAGCTTTCTTT. Amino acids: CASSLHGVNAEAFF.

About this clonotype itself: Possible read error: a much larger clone is one base away. The V gene is TRBV20-1, the J gene TRBJ2-1; 9 bases are shared with TRBD2. The junction had 9 bases not matched to a gene; V was cut back by 2 bases and J by 4 bases. CDR1 is DFQATT and CDR2 is SNEGSKA in the germline V gene (reference sequence). This CDR3 comprises 16 residues. CDR3 sequence: CSARRASGNHYNEQFF. The CDR3 DNA sequence: TGCAGTGCTAGAAGGGCTAGCGGGAACCATTACAATGAGCAGTTCTTC.

Concerning this clonotype: This may be a read error, as it is one base from a much larger clone. The J gene is TRBJ1-5, the V gene TRBV28, with D unresolved. The germline CDR1 and CDR2 sequences are MDHEN and SYDVKM. This CDR3 is built from 15 residues. V lost 1 base, J lost 4 bases, and 11 bases lay in between. This chain's CDR3 is CASSLFQDGNQPQHF. The CDR3 coding sequence is TGTGCCAGCAGTTTATTCCAGGATGGGAATCAGCCCCAGCATTTT. The full variable domain, its missing parts supplied by reference TRBV28 and TRBJ1-5, is DVKVTQSSRYLVKRTGEKVFLECVQDMDHENMFWYRQDPGLGLRLIYFSYDVKMKEKGDIPEGYSVSREKKERFSLILESASTNQTSMYLCASSLFQDGNQPQHFGDGTRLSIL.

This clonotype appeared a few times. A much bigger clone sits one base away, suggesting this may be a read error. The genes are TRBV6-1 and TRBJ2-1; D is tentatively TRBD1 or TRBD2 (8 bases each). Germline CDR1 MNHNS, CDR2 SASEGT. This CDR3 region has 16 residues. CDR3 bases: TGTGCCAGCAGTACCCGGGGTAGCGGGACAGGCAATGGGCAGTTCTTC. This translates into CASSTRGSGTGNGQFF.

This clonotype came up a few times. The CDR3 ends on some other residue instead of the conserved phenylalanine or tryptophan, so this is likely a read error. The chain uses TRBV6-2 or TRBV6-3 and TRBJ2-1, with TRBD2 matching over 9 bases. CDR3 length equals 15 residues. J gave up 7 bases and V 6 bases, and 10 bases lay outside the gene matches. Germline-derived CDR1 and CDR2 are MNHEY and SVGEGT. CDR3 nucleotides: TGTGCCAGCAGCCCCGGGCGCGGGAGGGGTAATGAGCAGTTCCTC. Residues: CASSPGRGRGNEQFL.

In this sample, this clonotype turned up many times. The chain employs TRBV27 and TRBJ2-1; 10 bases are a match to TRBD1. The length of the CDR3 is 16 residues. The germline V gene encodes CDR1 MNHEY and CDR2 SMNVEV (reference sequence). Trimming removed 6 bases from V and 5 bases from J; junction bases left unmatched: 10. CDR3 residues: CASRRSGTGVNNEQFF. DNA of the CDR3: TGTGCCAGCAGAAGATCGGGGACAGGGGTCAACAATGAGCAGTTCTTC.

About this clonotype: A much larger clone lies a single base off, so this may be a read error. The chain combines TRBV7-6 with TRBJ2-2; 9 nucleotides match TRBD2. CDR3 size: 15 residues. Germline CDR1 reads SGHVS; CDR2 reads FNYEAQ. CDR3 protein: CASSPSGTYTGGLFF. The DNA for the CDR3 is TGTGCCAGCAGTCCTAGCGGGACATACACCGGGGGGCTGTTTTTT.

In this sample, this clonotype turned up many times. The genes are TRBV6-5 and TRBJ1-1; weak D call: TRBD1 (6 bases). There are 15 residues in the CDR3. V lost 0 bases and J 0 bases, leaving 8 bases between the germline ends. The germline V gene encodes CDR1 MNHEY and CDR2 SVGAGI. CDR3 residues: CASSYSGGVNTEAFF. CDR3 nucleotide sequence: TGTGCCAGCAGTTACTCGGGGGGCGTGAACACTGAAGCTTTCTTT.

This clonotype was seen at least ten times. V is TRBV7-9 and J is TRBJ1-6; tentative D call: TRBD1 (5 bases). The V end was cut by 5 bases, the J end by 14 bases, with 10 bases between. CDR1 and CDR2 (germline): SEHNR, FQNEAQ (reference sequence). The CDR3 loop spans 11 amino acids. This chain's CDR3 is CASSRGGTLHF. The CDR3, as DNA: TGTGCCAGCAGCCGTGGGGGGACCCTCCACTTT.